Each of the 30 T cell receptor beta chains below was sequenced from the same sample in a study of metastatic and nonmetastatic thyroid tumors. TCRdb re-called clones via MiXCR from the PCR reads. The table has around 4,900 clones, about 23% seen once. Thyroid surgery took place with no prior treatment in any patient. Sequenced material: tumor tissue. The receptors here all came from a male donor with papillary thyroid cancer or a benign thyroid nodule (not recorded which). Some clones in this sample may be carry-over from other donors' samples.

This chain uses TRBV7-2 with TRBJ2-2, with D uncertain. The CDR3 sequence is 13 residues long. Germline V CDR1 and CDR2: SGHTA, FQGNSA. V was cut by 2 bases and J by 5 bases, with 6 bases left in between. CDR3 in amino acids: CASSLSQTGELFF. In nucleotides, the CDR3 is TGTGCCAGCAGCTTAAGTCAGACCGGGGAGCTGTTTTTT.

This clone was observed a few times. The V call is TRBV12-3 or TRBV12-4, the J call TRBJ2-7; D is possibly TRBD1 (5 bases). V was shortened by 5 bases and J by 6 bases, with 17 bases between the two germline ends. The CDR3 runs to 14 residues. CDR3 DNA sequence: TGTGCCAGCAGTGCAGGGCTCCCCCCTAGCGAGCAGTACTTC. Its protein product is CASSAGLPPSEQYF.

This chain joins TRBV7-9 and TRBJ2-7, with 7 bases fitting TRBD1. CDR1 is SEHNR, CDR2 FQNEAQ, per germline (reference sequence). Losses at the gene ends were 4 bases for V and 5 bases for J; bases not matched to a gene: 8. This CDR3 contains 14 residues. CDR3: CASSSEGAPHEQYF. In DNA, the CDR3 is TGTGCCAGCAGCTCTGAGGGGGCCCCTCACGAGCAGTACTTC.

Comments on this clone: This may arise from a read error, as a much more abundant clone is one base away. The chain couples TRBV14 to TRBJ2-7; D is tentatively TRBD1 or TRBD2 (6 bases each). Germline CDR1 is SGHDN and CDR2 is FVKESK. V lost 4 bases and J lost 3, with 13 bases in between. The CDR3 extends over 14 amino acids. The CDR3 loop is CASSPCGGGYEQYF. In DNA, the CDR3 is TGTGCCAGCAGCCCCTGTGGAGGGGGCTACGAGCAGTACTTC.

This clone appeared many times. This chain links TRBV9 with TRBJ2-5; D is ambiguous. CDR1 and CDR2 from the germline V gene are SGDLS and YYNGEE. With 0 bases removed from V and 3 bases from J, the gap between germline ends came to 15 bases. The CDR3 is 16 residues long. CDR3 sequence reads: CASSVESVPQEETQYF. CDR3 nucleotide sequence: TGTGCCAGCAGCGTAGAAAGTGTTCCCCAGGAAGAGACCCAGTACTTC.

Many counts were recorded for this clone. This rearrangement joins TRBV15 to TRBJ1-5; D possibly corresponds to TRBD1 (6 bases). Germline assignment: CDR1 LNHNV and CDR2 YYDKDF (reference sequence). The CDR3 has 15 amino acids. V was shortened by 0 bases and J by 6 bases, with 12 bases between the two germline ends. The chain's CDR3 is CATSRDQQGLQPQHF. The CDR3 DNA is TGTGCCACCAGCAGAGATCAGCAGGGGCTTCAGCCCCAGCATTTT.

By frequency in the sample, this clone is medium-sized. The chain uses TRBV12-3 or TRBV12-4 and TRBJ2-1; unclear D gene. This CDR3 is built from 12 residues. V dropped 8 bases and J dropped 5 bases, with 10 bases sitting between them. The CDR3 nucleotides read TGTGCCAGCCGGTATAGCAACAATGAGCAGTTCTTC. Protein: CASRYSNNEQFF.

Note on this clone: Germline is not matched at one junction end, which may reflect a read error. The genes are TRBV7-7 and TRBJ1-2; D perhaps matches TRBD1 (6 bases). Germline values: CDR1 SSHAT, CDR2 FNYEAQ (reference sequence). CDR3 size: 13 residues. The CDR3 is CASSLTGVSGYTF. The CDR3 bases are TGTGCTAGCAGCTTGACAGGTGTGTCTGGCTACACCTTC.

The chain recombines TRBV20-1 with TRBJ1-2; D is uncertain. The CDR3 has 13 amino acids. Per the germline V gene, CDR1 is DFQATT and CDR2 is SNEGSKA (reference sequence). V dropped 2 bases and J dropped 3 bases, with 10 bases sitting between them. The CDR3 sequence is CSARRPFDYGYTF. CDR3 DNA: TGCAGTGCTAGACGACCGTTCGACTATGGCTACACCTTC.

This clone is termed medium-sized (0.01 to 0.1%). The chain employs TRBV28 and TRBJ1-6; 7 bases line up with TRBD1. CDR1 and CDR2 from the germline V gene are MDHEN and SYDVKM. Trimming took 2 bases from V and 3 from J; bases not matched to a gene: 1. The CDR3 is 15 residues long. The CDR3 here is CASSLGQVYNSPLHF. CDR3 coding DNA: TGTGCCAGCAGTTTAGGACAGGTCTATAATTCACCCCTCCACTTT.

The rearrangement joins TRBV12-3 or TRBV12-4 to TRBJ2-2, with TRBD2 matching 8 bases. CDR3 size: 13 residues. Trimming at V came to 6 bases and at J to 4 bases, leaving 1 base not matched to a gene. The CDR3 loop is CASSGGVTGELFF. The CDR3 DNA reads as TGTGCCAGCAGCGGGGGGGTCACCGGGGAGCTGTTTTTT.

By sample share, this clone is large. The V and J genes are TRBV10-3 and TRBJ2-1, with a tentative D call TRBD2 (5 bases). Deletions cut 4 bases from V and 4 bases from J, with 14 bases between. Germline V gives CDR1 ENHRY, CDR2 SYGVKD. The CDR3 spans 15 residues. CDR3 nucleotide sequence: TGTGCCATCAGTGGCCTTGGCGGGCAATACAATGAGCAGTTCTTC. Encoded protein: CAISGLGGQYNEQFF.

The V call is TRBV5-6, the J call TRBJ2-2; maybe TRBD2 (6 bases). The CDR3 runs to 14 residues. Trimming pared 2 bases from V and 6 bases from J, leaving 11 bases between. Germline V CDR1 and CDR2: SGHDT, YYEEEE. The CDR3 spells CASSFRGGSGELFF. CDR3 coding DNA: TGTGCCAGCAGCTTTCGGGGAGGTTCCGGGGAGCTGTTTTTT. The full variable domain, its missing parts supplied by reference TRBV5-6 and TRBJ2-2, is DAGVTQSPTHLIKTRGQQVTLRCSPKSGHDTVSWYQQALGQGPQFIFQYYEEEERQRGNFPDRFSGHQFPNYSSELNVNALLLGDSALYLCASSFRGGSGELFFGEGSRLTVL.

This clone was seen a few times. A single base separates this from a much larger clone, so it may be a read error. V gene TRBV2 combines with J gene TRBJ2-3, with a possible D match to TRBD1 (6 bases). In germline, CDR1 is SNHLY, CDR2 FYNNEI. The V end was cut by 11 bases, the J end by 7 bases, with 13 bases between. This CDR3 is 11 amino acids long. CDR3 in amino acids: CAGDRSYTQYF. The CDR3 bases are TGTGCCGGAGACAGGTCTTATACGCAGTATTTT.

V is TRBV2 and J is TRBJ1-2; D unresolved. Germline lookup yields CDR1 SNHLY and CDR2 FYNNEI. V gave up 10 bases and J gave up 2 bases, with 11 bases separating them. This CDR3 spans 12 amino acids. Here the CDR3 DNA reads TGTGCCACTTGGCAACTAAACTATGGCTACACCTTC. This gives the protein CATWQLNYGYTF.

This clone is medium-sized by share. The CDR3 DNA is TGTGCCAGCACCCACAGCTACGAGCAGTACTTC. It yields the protein CASTHSYEQYF. This rearrangement joins TRBV6-1 to TRBJ2-7; D is unclear. Trimming removed 7 bases at V and 3 bases at J, with 7 bases between. The CDR3 sequence is 11 residues long. CDR1 and CDR2 from the germline V gene are MNHNS and SASEGT.

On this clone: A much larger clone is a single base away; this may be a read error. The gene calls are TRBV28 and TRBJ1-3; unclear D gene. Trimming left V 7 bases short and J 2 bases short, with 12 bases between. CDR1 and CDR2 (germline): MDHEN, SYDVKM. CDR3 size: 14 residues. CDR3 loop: CASIVTNAGNTIYF. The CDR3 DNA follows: TGTGCCAGCATAGTGACAAATGCTGGAAACACCATATATTTT.

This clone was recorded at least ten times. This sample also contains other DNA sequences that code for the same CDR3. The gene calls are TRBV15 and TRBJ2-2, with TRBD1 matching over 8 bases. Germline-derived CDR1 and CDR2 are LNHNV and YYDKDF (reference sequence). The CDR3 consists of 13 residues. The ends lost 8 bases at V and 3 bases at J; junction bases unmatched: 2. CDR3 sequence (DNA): TGTGCCACCCGACAGGGGTACACCGGGGAGCTGTTTTTT. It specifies CATRQGYTGELFF.

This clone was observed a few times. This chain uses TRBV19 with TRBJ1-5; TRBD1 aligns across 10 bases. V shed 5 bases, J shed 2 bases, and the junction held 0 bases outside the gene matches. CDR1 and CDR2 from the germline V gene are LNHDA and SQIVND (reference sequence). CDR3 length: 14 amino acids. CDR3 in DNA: TGTGCCAGTAGTGGGACAGGGGGCAATCAGCCCCAGCATTTT. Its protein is CASSGTGGNQPQHF.

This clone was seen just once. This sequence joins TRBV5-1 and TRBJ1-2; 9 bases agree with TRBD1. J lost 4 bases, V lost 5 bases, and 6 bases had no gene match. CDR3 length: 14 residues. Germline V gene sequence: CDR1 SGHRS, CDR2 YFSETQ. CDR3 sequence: CASRPATGGYGYTF. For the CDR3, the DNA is TGCGCCAGCAGACCAGCGACAGGGGGCTATGGCTACACCTTC.

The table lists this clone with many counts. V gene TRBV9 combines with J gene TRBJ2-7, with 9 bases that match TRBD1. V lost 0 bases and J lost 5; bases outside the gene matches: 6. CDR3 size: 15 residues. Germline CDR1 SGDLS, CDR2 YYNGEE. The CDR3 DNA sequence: TGTGCCAGCAGCGTAGCTGGAACAGGGGGCAACGAGCAGTACTTC. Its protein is CASSVAGTGGNEQYF.

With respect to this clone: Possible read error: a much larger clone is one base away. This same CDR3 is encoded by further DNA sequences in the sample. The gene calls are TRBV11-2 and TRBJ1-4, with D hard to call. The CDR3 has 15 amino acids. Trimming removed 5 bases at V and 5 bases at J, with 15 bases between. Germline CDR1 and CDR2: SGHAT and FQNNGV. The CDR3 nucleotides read TGTGCCAGCAGCCTGGTTGGCAGGAGGAATGAAAAACTGTTTTTT. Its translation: CASSLVGRRNEKLFF. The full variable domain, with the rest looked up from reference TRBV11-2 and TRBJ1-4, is EAGVAQSPRYKIIEKRQSVAFWCNPISGHATLYWYQQILGQGPKLLIQFQNNGVVDDSQLPKDRFSAERLKGVDSTLKIQPAKLEDSAVYLCASSLVGRRNEKLFFGSGTQLSVL.

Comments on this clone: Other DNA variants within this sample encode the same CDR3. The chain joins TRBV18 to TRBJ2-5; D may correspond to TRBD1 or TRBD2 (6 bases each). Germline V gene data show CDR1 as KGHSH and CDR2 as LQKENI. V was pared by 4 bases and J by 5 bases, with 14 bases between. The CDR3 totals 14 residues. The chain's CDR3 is CASSLGGPEETQYF. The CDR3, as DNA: TGTGCCAGCTCACTAGGGGGGCCCGAGGAGACCCAGTACTTC.

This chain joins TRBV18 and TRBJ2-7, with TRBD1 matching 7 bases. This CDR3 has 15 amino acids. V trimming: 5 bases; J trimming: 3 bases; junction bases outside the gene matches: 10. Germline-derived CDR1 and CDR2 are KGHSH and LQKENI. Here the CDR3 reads CASSEGQPVNYEQYF. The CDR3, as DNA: TGTGCCAGCTCAGAGGGACAGCCAGTAAACTACGAGCAGTACTTC.

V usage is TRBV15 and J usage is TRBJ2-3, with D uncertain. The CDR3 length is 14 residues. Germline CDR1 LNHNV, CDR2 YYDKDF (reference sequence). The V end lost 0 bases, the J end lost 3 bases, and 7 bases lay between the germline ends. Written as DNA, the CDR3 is TGTGCCACCAGCAGAGATTGGCGAACAGATACGCAGTATTTT. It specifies CATSRDWRTDTQYF.

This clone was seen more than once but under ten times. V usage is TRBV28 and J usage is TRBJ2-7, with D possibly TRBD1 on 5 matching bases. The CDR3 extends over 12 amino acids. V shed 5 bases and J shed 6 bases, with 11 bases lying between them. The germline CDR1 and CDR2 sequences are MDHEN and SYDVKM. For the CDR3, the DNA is TGTGCCAGCAGTCTCCCAGGGCCCGAGCAGTACTTC. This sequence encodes CASSLPGPEQYF.

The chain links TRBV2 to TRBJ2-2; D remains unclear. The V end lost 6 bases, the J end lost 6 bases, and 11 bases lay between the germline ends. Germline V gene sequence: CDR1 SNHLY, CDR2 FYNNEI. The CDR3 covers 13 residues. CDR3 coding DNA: TGTGCCAGCAGCCCCGGCGACTCCGGGGAGCTGTTTTTT. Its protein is CASSPGDSGELFF. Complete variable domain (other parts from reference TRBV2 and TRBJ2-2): EPEVTQTPSHQVTQMGQEVILRCVPISNHLYFYWYRQILGQKVEFLVSFYNNEISEKSEIFDDQFSVERPDGSNFTLKIRSTKLEDSAMYFCASSPGDSGELFFGEGSRLTVL.

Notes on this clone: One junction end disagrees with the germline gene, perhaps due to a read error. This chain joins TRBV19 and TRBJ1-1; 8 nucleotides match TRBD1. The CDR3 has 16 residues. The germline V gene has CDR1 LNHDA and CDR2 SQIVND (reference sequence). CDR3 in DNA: TGTGCCATTAGTACCCGGGACAGGAGGTTTAACACTGAATCTTTCTTT. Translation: CAISTRDRRFNTESFF.

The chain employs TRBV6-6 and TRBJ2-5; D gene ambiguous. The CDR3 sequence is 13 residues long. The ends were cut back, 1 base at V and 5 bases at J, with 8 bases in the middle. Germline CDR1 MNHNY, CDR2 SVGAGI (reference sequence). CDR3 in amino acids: CASSYFPPETQYF. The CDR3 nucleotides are TGTGCCAGCAGTTACTTTCCTCCGGAGACCCAGTACTTC.

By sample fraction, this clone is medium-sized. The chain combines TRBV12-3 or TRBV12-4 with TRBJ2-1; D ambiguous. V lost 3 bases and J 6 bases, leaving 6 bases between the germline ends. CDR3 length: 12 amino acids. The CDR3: CASSLILNEQFF. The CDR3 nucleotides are TGTGCCAGCAGTTTGATCCTCAATGAGCAGTTCTTC.